The 32 T cell receptor beta chains reported below all come from one sample, sequenced in a study of blood T cell repertoires in COVID-19. Data came from immunoSEQ multiplex PCR; TCRdb stores just in-frame clones and leaves some out. This table holds 300,000 to 400,000 clones, around nine tenths found once. The specimen sequenced was peripheral blood. Receptors were obtained from a human donor in a cohort sampled during active COVID-19.

This clone was counted a single time. The rearrangement joins TRBV19 to TRBJ2-6; D perhaps matches TRBD1 (5 bases). The CDR3 is made up of 15 amino acids. Trimming took 7 bases from V and 0 from J, leaving 10 bases between them. CDR1 and CDR2 (germline): LNHDA, SQIVND (reference sequence). The DNA for the CDR3 is TGTGCCAGTAAAGGGGCCGCCTCTGGGGCCAACGTCCTGACTTTC. Protein: CASKGAASGANVLTF.

The V and J genes are TRBV19 and TRBJ2-7; D is possibly TRBD2 (6 bases). V was clipped by 3 bases and J by 4 bases, with 16 bases between them. In germline, CDR1 is LNHDA, CDR2 SQIVND (reference sequence). This CDR3 contains 15 residues. CDR3 sequence: CASSITGAGRYEQYF. The CDR3 region has the DNA TGTGCCAGTAGTATTACCGGGGCTGGGAGGTACGAGCAGTACTTC. The whole variable domain, filled in from reference TRBV19 and TRBJ2-7, reads DGGITQSPKYLFRKEGQNVTLSCEQNLNHDAMYWYRQDPGQGLRLIYYSQIVNDFQKGDIAEGYSVSREKKESFPLTVTSAQKNPTAFYLCASSITGAGRYEQYFGPGTRLTVT.

CDR3 protein: CASSSLGLAKNIQYF. As DNA, the CDR3 is TGTGCCAGCAGCTCTCTGGGGCTAGCCAAAAACATTCAGTACTTC. The rearrangement uses TRBV13 and TRBJ2-4; tentative D call: TRBD1 (5 bases). V was shortened by 4 bases and J by 0 bases, with 10 bases between the two germline ends. The length of the CDR3 is 15 residues. Germline lookup yields CDR1 PRHDT and CDR2 FYEKMQ (reference sequence).

The V call is TRBV4-1, the J call TRBJ2-7; the D gene is possibly TRBD1 (6 bases). Germline V gene lookup returns CDR1 MGHRA and CDR2 YSYEKL. This CDR3 is 14 amino acids long. V shed 2 bases and J shed 3 bases, with 11 bases lying between them. The CDR3 sequence is CASSQLTGLYEQYF. The CDR3 region has the DNA TGCGCCAGCAGCCAACTGACAGGTCTCTACGAGCAGTACTTC.

The chain recombines TRBV27 with TRBJ1-2, with a weak D call TRBD1 (5 bases). Per germline, CDR1 MNHEY and CDR2 SMNVEV (reference sequence). CDR3 length equals 15 residues. Trimming removed 7 bases from V and 4 bases from J, with 19 bases in between. As DNA, the CDR3 is TGTGCCAGCAAAGGGGCAGGGAGGGACCTCTATGGCTACACCTTC. It specifies CASKGAGRDLYGYTF.

The rearrangement joins TRBV10-1 to TRBJ2-7; D ambiguous. The CDR3 is 12 amino acids. CDR1 and CDR2 (germline): WNHNN, SYGVQD (reference sequence). V was clipped by 3 bases and J by 7 bases, with 10 bases between them. Here the CDR3 DNA reads TGCGCCAGCAGTGACGGCGACGGGGAGCAGTACTTC. This codes for CASSDGDGEQYF.

This clone was seen a single time. The V and J genes are TRBV19 and TRBJ2-5, with D maybe TRBD2 (6 bases). Germline V gene lookup returns CDR1 LNHDA and CDR2 SQIVND (reference sequence). V was cut by 6 bases and J by 2 bases, with 13 bases left in between. CDR3 length equals 14 residues. The CDR3 here is CASSPLAVQETQYF. The CDR3 bases are TGTGCCAGTAGCCCACTAGCCGTACAAGAGACCCAGTACTTC.

CDR3 loop: CASSVVDGGQAPTEQYF. Written as DNA, the CDR3 is TGTGCCAGCAGCGTCGTAGACGGTGGCCAGGCCCCTACCGAGCAGTACTTC. V usage is TRBV9 and J usage is TRBJ2-7; no definite D call. The CDR3 length is 17 residues. Germline V gives CDR1 SGDLS, CDR2 YYNGEE. The ends were cut back, 2 bases at V and 6 bases at J, with 24 bases in the middle.

The chain uses TRBV19 and TRBJ2-3; 9 positions match TRBD1. The CDR3 has 15 amino acids. Germline V gene data show CDR1 as LNHDA and CDR2 as SQIVND (reference sequence). V dropped 5 bases and J dropped 0; count of bases not matched to a gene: 3. Written as DNA, the CDR3 is TGTGCCAGTAGTTGGACAGGGGCTAGCACAGATACGCAGTATTTT. Translated: CASSWTGASTDTQYF.

The V and J genes are TRBV2 and TRBJ1-1; a weak D match, TRBD1 (5 bases). V was clipped by 0 bases and J by 4 bases, with 9 bases between them. Germline CDR1 SNHLY, CDR2 FYNNEI. The CDR3 length is 14 residues. The DNA for the CDR3 is TGTGCCAGCAGTGAAGCTGGGGCTGCCACTGAAGCTTTCTTT. Protein sequence: CASSEAGAATEAFF.

V gene TRBV28 combines with J gene TRBJ2-5, with 14 positions matching TRBD2. Unmatched junction bases numbered 11, after V lost 3 bases and J lost 5 bases. CDR1 and CDR2 from the germline V gene are MDHEN and SYDVKM. The CDR3 runs 18 residues. The CDR3 is CASSFPGTSGGTAETQYF. CDR3 bases: TGTGCCAGCAGTTTCCCCGGGACTAGCGGGGGTACGGCGGAGACCCAGTACTTC.

The J gene is TRBJ2-3, the V gene TRBV9, with 7 bases fitting TRBD1. J was trimmed by 4 bases and V by 2 bases; bases with no gene match: 4. This CDR3 is built from 14 residues. The germline V gene has CDR1 SGDLS and CDR2 YYNGEE. This chain's CDR3 is CASSVGQGADTQYF. The CDR3 DNA follows: TGTGCCAGCAGCGTTGGGCAGGGGGCAGATACGCAGTATTTT.

This clone was counted ten times or more. The V and J genes are TRBV2 and TRBJ2-7, with 8 positions matching TRBD2. V trimming: 8 bases; J trimming: 0 bases; junction bases outside the gene matches: 6. The CDR3 is 14 residues long. Germline loops: CDR1 SNHLY, CDR2 FYNNEI. The CDR3 spells CASQSGSGSYEQYF. CDR3 sequence (DNA): TGTGCCAGCCAAAGCGGGAGCGGCTCCTACGAGCAGTACTTC.

V and J are TRBV14 and TRBJ2-1; a possible D gene is TRBD1 (6 bases). Germline V gene lookup returns CDR1 SGHDN and CDR2 FVKESK. CDR3 length: 18 amino acids. V lost 1 base, J lost 4 bases, and 20 bases lay in between. CDR3 in amino acids: CASSQAWTHRDAYNEQFF. CDR3 DNA: TGTGCCAGCAGCCAAGCCTGGACCCACAGGGACGCTTACAATGAGCAGTTCTTC.

The gene calls are TRBV3-1 (or the pseudogene TRBV3-2) and TRBJ2-1; 12 nucleotides line up with TRBD2. Germline CDR1 and CDR2: LGHDT and YNNKEL (reference sequence). The CDR3 has 16 amino acids. The ends lost 4 bases at V and 1 base at J; junction bases unmatched: 2. CDR3 sequence: CASSLGLAGSYNEQFF. The CDR3, as DNA: TGTGCCAGCAGCCTAGGACTAGCGGGGTCCTACAATGAGCAGTTCTTC.

This rearrangement joins TRBV10-3 to TRBJ2-1, with 8 bases aligning to TRBD2. Germline CDR1 and CDR2: ENHRY and SYGVKD. This CDR3 region has 13 residues. Trimming took 7 bases from V and 7 from J; bases not matched to a gene: 6. The CDR3: CAIKTSGGNEQFF. CDR3 DNA: TGTGCCATCAAAACTAGCGGAGGGAATGAGCAGTTCTTC.

V and J are TRBV6-5 and TRBJ1-6, with TRBD1 matching over 7 bases. There are 15 residues in the CDR3. Germline CDR1 is MNHEY and CDR2 is SVGAGI. V shed 6 bases, J shed 7 bases, and the junction held 9 bases outside the gene matches. The CDR3 sequence: CASSKPQGDNSPLHF. The CDR3 DNA reads as TGTGCCAGCAGCAAACCGCAGGGGGACAATTCACCCCTCCACTTT.

The chain joins TRBV19 to TRBJ1-2; 10 bases fit TRBD1. Germline V CDR1 and CDR2: LNHDA, SQIVND (reference sequence). The CDR3 length is 14 residues. The junction had 3 bases not matched to a gene; V was cut back by 5 bases and J by 3 bases. As DNA, the CDR3 is TGTGCCAGTAGTCTCGGACAGGGGGACTATGGCTACACCTTC. Translated: CASSLGQGDYGYTF.

This clone was counted a single time. The V gene is TRBV5-1, the J gene TRBJ2-2; a possible D gene is TRBD2 (5 bases). The ends were cut back, 0 bases at V and 2 bases at J, with 11 bases in the middle. Germline CDR1 SGHRS, CDR2 YFSETQ. This CDR3 has 16 amino acids. The CDR3 DNA reads TGCGCCAGCAGCTTGGCCGGCGGGCCAAACACCGGGGAGCTGTTTTTT. It encodes CASSLAGGPNTGELFF. Together with reference TRBV5-1 and TRBJ2-2, the CDR3 gives the full variable domain: KAGVTQTPRYLIKTRGQQVTLSCSPISGHRSVSWYQQTPGQGLQFLFEYFSETQRNKGNFPGRFSGRQFSNSRSEMNVSTLELGDSALYLCASSLAGGPNTGELFFGEGSRLTVL.

The V gene is TRBV30, the J gene TRBJ1-5; D perhaps matches TRBD1 (5 bases). CDR1 and CDR2 (germline): GTSNPN, SVGIG (reference sequence). This CDR3 region has 14 residues. The V and J ends lost 3 bases and 4 bases respectively, with 13 bases between them. For the CDR3, the DNA is TGTGCCTGGAGCTGGGGGGTTCCGAATCAGCCCCAGCATTTT. Its translation: CAWSWGVPNQPQHF.

This clone has just one count. The J gene is TRBJ1-5, the V gene TRBV10-2; D remains unclear. The CDR3 covers 13 residues. The germline V gene encodes CDR1 WSHSY and CDR2 SAAADI. The V gene lost 4 bases and the J gene lost 6 bases, with 10 bases spanning the gap. This CDR3 is CASSGALSQPQHF. For the CDR3, the DNA is TGCGCCAGCAGTGGGGCGTTATCTCAGCCCCAGCATTTT.

The rearrangement uses TRBV21-1 and TRBJ1-2. TRBV21-1 is classified as a pseudogene. This CDR3 is 11 amino acids long. The CDR3 nucleotides are TGTGCCAGCAGCAACCCTTCCGGCTACACCTTC. Its translation is CASSNPSGYTF.

The chain has TRBV5-1 and TRBJ2-1, with 10 bases matching TRBD2. Germline V CDR1 and CDR2: SGHRS, YFSETQ. The CDR3 length is 15 residues. V trimming: 2 bases; J trimming: 3 bases; junction bases outside the gene matches: 2. The CDR3 nucleotides are TGCGCCAGCAGCTTAGGGACTAGCGACTACAATGAGCAGTTCTTC. Its protein product is CASSLGTSDYNEQFF. Together with reference TRBV5-1 and TRBJ2-1, the CDR3 gives the full variable domain: KAGVTQTPRYLIKTRGQQVTLSCSPISGHRSVSWYQQTPGQGLQFLFEYFSETQRNKGNFPGRFSGRQFSNSRSEMNVSTLELGDSALYLCASSLGTSDYNEQFFGPGTRLTVL.

The chain's CDR3 is CASSNQGYNEQFF. The CDR3 bases are TGTGCCAGCAGCAACCAGGGGTACAATGAGCAGTTCTTC. V and J are TRBV7-3 and TRBJ2-1; TRBD1 is a possible D gene (6 bases). Germline CDR1 is SGHTA and CDR2 is FQGTGA. Trimming took 5 bases from V and 4 from J, leaving 9 bases between them. The CDR3 is 13 amino acids.

The genes are TRBV25-1 and TRBJ2-7, with 8 bases that match TRBD1. After removal of 6 bases from V and 2 bases from J, the junction contained 6 bases not matched to a gene. Germline-derived CDR1 and CDR2 are MGHDK and SYGVNS. The CDR3 has 14 residues. CDR3 residues: CASRGQEPPYEQYF. CDR3 DNA: TGTGCCAGCAGGGGACAGGAACCTCCCTACGAGCAGTACTTC.

The CDR3 loop reads CASSQGTDSLNSPLHF. CDR3 bases: TGTGCCAGCAGCCAAGGGACGGACAGTTTGAATTCACCCCTCCACTTT. The chain employs TRBV3-1 (or the pseudogene TRBV3-2) and TRBJ1-6; D is possibly TRBD1 (6 bases). Germline CDR1 and CDR2: LGHDT and YNNKEL (reference sequence). The CDR3 has 16 residues. Trimming shortened V by 1 base and J by 7 bases, and 14 bases separated the two germline ends.

The genes are TRBV7-9 and TRBJ1-1; a weak D match, TRBD1 (6 bases). From germline, CDR1 is SEHNR and CDR2 FQNEAQ (reference sequence). V was shortened by 8 bases and J by 1 base, with 17 bases between the two germline ends. The CDR3 has 15 amino acids. CDR3 amino acids: CASCNTSGQNTEAFF. The CDR3 DNA is TGTGCCAGCTGCAACACCTCGGGACAGAACACTGAAGCTTTCTTT.

This chain uses TRBV6-5 with TRBJ1-3; D is unresolved. Trimming took 3 bases from V and 2 from J, leaving 14 bases between them. Germline CDR1 is MNHEY and CDR2 is SVGAGI. The CDR3 consists of 16 residues. CDR3 amino acids: CASSYSGSNTGNTIYF. In nucleotides, the CDR3 is TGTGCCAGCAGTTATTCCGGGTCTAATACTGGAAACACCATATATTTT.

The chain uses TRBV28 and TRBJ2-1, with 10 bases identical to TRBD2. The CDR3 is made up of 17 amino acids. The germline gives CDR1 MDHEN, CDR2 SYDVKM. V trimming: 6 bases; J trimming: 4 bases; junction bases outside the gene matches: 12. The CDR3 sequence: CASSPKTGSGRYNEQFF. CDR3 coding DNA: TGTGCCAGCAGCCCGAAGACTGGTAGCGGGAGGTACAATGAGCAGTTCTTC.

The chain uses TRBV7-2 and TRBJ2-3; 8 bases fit TRBD2. Germline CDR1 is SGHTA and CDR2 is FQGNSA. This CDR3 contains 16 residues. J was trimmed by 6 bases and V by 4 bases; bases with no gene match: 12. Here the CDR3 reads CASSSPSVPGGDTQYF. The DNA of the CDR3 is TGTGCCAGCAGCTCCCCTAGTGTTCCGGGGGGGGATACGCAGTATTTT.

This clone was seen only a few times. The chain employs TRBV30 and TRBJ1-5; D is perhaps TRBD1 (5 bases). From germline, CDR1 is GTSNPN and CDR2 SVGIG (reference sequence). Trimming left V 3 bases short and J 9 bases short, with 9 bases between. The CDR3 is 11 residues long. The CDR3 DNA is TGTGCCTGGAGCGTGGGGGGGCCCCAGCATTTT. This sequence encodes CAWSVGGPQHF.

The chain links TRBV28 to TRBJ2-3; the D is unclear. V shed 2 bases and J shed 4 bases, with 4 bases lying between them. The CDR3 is 12 amino acids. Germline V gene data show CDR1 as MDHEN and CDR2 as SYDVKM. CDR3 region: CASSLAADTQYF. The CDR3 DNA is TGTGCCAGCAGTTTAGCGGCAGATACGCAGTATTTT.